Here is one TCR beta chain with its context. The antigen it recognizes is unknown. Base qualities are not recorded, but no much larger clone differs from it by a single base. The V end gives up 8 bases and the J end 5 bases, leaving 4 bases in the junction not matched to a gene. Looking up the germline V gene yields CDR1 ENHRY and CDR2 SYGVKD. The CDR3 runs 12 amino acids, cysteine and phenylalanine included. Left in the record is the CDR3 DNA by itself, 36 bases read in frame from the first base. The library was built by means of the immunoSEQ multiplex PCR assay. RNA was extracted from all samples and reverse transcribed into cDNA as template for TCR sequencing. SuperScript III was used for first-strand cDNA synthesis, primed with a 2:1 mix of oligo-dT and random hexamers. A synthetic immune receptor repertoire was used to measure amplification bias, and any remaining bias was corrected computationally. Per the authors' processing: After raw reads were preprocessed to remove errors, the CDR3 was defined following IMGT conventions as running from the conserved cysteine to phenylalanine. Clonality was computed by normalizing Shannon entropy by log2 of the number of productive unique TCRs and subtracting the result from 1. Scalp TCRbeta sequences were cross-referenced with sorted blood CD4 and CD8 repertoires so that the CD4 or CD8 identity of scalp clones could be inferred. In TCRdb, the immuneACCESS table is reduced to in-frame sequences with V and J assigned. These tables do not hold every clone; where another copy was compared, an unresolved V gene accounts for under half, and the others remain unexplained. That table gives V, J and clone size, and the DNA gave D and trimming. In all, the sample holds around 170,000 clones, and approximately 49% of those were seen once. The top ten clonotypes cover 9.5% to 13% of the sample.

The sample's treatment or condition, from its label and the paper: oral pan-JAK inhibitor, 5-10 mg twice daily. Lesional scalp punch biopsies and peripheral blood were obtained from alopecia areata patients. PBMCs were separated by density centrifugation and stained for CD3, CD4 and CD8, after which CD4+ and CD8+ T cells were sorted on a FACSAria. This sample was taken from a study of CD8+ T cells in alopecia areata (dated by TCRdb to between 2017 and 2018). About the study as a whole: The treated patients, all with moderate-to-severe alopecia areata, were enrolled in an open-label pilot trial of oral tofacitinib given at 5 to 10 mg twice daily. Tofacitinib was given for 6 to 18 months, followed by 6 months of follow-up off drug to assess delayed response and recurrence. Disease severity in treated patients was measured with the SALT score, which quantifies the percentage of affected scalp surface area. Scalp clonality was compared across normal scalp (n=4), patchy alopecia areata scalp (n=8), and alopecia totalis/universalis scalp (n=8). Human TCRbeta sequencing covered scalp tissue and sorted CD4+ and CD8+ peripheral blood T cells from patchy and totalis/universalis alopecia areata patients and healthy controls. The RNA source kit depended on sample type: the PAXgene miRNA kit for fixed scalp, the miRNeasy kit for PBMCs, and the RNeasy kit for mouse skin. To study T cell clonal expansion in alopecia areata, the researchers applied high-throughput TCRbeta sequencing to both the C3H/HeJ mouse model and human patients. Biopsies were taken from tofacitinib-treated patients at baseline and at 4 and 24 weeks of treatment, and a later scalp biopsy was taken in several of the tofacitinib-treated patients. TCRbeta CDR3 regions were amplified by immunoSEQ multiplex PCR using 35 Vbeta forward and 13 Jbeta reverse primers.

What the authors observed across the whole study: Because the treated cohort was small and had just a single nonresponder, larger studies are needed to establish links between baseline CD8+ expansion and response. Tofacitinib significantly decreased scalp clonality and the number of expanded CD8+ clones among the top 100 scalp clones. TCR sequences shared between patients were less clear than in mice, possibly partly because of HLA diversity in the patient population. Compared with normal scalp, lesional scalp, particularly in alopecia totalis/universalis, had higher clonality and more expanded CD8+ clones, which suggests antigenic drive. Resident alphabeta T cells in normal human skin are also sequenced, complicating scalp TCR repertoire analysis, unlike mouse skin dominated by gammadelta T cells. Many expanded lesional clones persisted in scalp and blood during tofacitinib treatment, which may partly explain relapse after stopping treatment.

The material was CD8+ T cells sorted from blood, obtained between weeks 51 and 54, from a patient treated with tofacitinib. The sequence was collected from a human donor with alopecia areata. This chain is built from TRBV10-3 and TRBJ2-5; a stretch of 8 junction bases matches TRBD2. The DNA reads TGTGCCATCGGAGCGGGGGTGGAGACCCAGTACTTC. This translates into CAIGAGVETQYF.